This T cell receptor (beta chain) was captured by sequencing in a study of cytomegalovirus exposure and HLA in healthy donors. Overall study results and limits: CMV antigen specificity of a few CMV-associated chains was confirmed in vitro. Later analysis showed most CMV-associated TCR beta chains appearing HLA-restricted.

The CDR3 loop spans 16 amino acids. V was cut by 6 bases and J by 0 bases, with 15 bases left in between. Per germline, CDR1 MNHNY and CDR2 SVGAGI (reference sequence). With 60 Vbeta and 13 Jbeta primers, the PCR was carried out. In the original workflow: Among the unique TCR beta chains that a later analysis counted, around 82 million in all, approximately 12 million were shared. Profiling relied on immunoSEQ multiplex PCR, and the TCRdb table lists in-frame clones only, not all of them. D and trimming come from the DNA, and the V and J calls and clone size come from that table. This table holds around 150,000 clones, 60% to 80% found once. In its sample, this clone was seen a few times. The antigen is undetermined.

Sequencing used PBMCs. The clonotype was recovered from a woman in her fifties or sixties in good health and CMV-seropositive. The rearrangement links TRBV6-6 to TRBJ1-3; TRBD1 might be the D (5 bases). The CDR3 region has the DNA TGTGCCAGCAGCCCCGGGGGGGTGAACTCTGGAAACACCATATATTTT. Amino acids: CASSPGGVNSGNTIYF.